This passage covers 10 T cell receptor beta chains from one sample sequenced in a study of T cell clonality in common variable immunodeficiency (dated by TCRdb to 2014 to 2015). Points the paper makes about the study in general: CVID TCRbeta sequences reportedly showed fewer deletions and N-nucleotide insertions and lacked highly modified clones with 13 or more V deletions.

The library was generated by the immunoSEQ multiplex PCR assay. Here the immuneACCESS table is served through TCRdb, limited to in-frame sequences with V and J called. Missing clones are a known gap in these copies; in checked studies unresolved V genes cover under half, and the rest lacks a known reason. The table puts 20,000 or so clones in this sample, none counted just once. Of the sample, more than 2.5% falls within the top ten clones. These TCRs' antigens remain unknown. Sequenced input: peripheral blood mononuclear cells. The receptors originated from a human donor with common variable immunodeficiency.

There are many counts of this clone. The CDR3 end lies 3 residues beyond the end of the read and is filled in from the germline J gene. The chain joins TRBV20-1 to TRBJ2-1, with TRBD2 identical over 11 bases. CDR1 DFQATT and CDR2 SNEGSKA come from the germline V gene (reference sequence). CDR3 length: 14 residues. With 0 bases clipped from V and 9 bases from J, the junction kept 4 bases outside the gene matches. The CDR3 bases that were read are TGCAGTGCTAGAGACGGGACTAGCGGAAGTGAG. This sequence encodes CSARDGTSGSE. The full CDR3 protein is CSARDGTSGSEQFF.

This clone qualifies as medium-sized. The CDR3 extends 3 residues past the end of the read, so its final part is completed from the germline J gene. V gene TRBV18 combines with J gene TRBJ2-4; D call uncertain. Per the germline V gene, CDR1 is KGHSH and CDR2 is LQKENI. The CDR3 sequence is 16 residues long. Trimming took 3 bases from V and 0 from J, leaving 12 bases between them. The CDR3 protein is CASSPYRNLAKNIQYF. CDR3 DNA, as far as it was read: TGTGCCAGCTCACCCTACAGAAATCTAGCCAAAAACATT.

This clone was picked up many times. This CDR3 is CASRGTGTGELFF. CDR3 DNA (partial): TGCGCCAGCAGGGGCACAGGGACCGGGGAG. V is TRBV10-1 and J is TRBJ2-2, with a possible D match to TRBD1 (6 bases). The read is 3 residues too short to cover the CDR3 end, so that end is filled in from the germline J gene. Germline V lookup: CDR1 WNHNN, CDR2 SYGVQD (reference sequence). The CDR3 is made up of 13 amino acids. Trimming removed 6 bases from V and 5 bases from J, with 10 bases in between.

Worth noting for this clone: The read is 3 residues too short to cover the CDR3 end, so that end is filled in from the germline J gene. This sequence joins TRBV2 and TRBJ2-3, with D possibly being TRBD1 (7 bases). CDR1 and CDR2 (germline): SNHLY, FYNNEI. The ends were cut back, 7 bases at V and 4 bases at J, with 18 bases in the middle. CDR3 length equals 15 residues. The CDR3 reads CASTYRGLGPDTQYF. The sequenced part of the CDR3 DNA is TGTGCCAGCACGTACAGGGGACTGGGCCCAGATACG.

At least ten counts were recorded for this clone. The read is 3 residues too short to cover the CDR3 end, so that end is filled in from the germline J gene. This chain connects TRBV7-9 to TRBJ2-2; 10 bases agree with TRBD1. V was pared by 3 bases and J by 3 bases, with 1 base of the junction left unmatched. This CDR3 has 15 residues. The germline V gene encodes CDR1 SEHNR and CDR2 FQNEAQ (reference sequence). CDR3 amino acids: CASSLGTGDTGELFF. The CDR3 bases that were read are TGTGCCAGCAGCTTGGGGACAGGGGACACCGGGGAG.

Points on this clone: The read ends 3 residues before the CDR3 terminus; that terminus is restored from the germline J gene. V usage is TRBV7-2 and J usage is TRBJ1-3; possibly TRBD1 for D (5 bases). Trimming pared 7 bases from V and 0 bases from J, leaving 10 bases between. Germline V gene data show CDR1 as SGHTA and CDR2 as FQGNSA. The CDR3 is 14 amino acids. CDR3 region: CASTRGASGNTIYF. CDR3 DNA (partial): TGTGCCAGCACCCGCGGGGCCTCTGGAAACACC.

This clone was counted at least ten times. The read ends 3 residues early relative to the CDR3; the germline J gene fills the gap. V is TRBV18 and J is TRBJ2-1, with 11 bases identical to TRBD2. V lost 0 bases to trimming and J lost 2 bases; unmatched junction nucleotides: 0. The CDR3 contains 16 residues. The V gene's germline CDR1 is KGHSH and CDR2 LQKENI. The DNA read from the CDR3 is TGTGCCAGCTCACCACCGACTAGCGGGGCCTACAATGAG. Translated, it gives CASSPPTSGAYNE. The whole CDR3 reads CASSPPTSGAYNEQFF.

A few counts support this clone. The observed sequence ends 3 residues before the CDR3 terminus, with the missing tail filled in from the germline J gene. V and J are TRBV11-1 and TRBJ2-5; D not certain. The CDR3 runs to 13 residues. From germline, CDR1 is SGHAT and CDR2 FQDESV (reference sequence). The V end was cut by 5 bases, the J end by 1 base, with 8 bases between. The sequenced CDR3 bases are TGTGCCAGCAGCGGTAGCCGCCAAGAGACC. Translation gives CASSGSRQET. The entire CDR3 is CASSGSRQETQYF. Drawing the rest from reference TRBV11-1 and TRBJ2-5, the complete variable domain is EAEVAQSPRYKITEKSQAVAFWCDPISGHATLYWYRQILGQGPELLVQFQDESVVDDSQLPKDRFSAERLKGVDSTLKIQPAELGDSAMYLCASSGSRQETQYFGPGTRLLVL.

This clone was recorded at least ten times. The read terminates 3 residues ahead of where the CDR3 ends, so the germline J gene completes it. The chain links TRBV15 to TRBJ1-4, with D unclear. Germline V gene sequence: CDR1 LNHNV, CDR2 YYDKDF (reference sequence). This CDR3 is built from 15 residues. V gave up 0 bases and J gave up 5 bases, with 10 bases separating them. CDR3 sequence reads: CATSRDGKGNEKLFF. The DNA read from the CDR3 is TGTGCCACCAGCAGAGACGGAAAAGGGAATGAAAAA.

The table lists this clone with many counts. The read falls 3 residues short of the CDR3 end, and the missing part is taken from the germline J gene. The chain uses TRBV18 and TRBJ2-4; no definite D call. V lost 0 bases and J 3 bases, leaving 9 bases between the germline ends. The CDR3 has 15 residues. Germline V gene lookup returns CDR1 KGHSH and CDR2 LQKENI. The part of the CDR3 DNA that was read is TGTGCCAGCTCACCACCCTCTACCGGCAAAAACATT. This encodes CASSPPSTGKNI. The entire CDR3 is CASSPPSTGKNIQYF.